Listed here is a single TCR beta chain. These data come from a study of blood T cell repertoires in COVID-19. Clones were sequenced by immunoSEQ multiplex PCR, and TCRdb holds only the in-frame ones, with some missing. The table includes around 210,000 clones, approximately 86% detected once. Germline assignment: CDR1 MNHEY and CDR2 SMNVEV (reference sequence). The CDR3 spans 13 residues. V lost 8 bases and J 0 bases, leaving 10 bases between the germline ends. The chain is built from TRBV27 and TRBJ1-1; weak D call: TRBD1 (5 bases). The sequence derives from a man in his sixties with COVID-19, enrolled during active disease. What was sequenced was peripheral blood. The CDR3 region is CASRDSMNTEAFF. The CDR3 coding sequence is TGTGCCAGCCGTGACAGCATGAACACTGAAGCTTTCTTT.